This T cell receptor (beta chain) derives from a study of CD8 T cells in ankylosing spondylitis. Findings and caveats of the study: Within ankylosing spondylitis blood, a TCR beta motif made up of roughly eight highly homologous variants appeared to be characteristic. In synovial fluid and blood from reactive arthritis, some motif variants were previously reported. The authors reported significant enrichment of disease-linked clones in matched ankylosing spondylitis synovial fluid.

CDR3 length: 13 amino acids. The V gene's germline CDR1 is SGHTA and CDR2 FQGNSA. The V end lost 3 bases, the J end lost 5 bases, and 10 bases lay between the germline ends. TCR beta libraries were made by quantitative 5'-RACE with molecular barcodes. TCRdb reprocessed the 5' RACE reads via MiXCR and lists one record per CDR3 protein. The profile shows around 540,000 distinct CDR3 sequences, 12% of them singletons. This clonotype was seen ten or more times. Its antigen is still unknown. The V gene is TRBV7-2, the J gene TRBJ1-2, with unresolved D. Sequencing input: blood, either unsorted or a sorted T cell fraction (not recorded which). This TCR derives from a male donor with ankylosing spondylitis. This CDR3 is CASSFRTDYGYTF. CDR3 sequence (DNA): TGTGCCAGCAGCTTTAGGACTGATTATGGCTACACCTTC.